This T cell receptor beta chain originates from a study of cytotoxic CD8 clonotypes in ibrutinib-treated CLL. Overall study: Mean yields were about 280,000 productive templates and 94,082 productive rearrangements per sample.

The assay was immunoSEQ multiplex PCR, and TCRdb's table has in-frame clones only and misses some. The table lists about 300,000 clones, 60% to 80% of them singletons, with around 6% in the top ten. The receptor was derived from a human donor with chronic lymphocytic leukemia. Here the sequenced sample was PBMCs, taken at disease progression, from a patient treated with ibrutinib.

The CDR3 region is CATSKRQSYEQYF. The DNA of the CDR3 is TGTGCCACCAGCAAAAGACAGTCCTACGAGCAGTACTTC. The chain is built from TRBV15 and TRBJ2-7, with D possibly being TRBD1 (5 bases). The germline gives CDR1 LNHNV, CDR2 YYDKDF (reference sequence). This CDR3 comprises 13 residues. Trimming removed 4 bases from V and 1 base from J, with 8 bases in between.